The source of this T cell receptor (beta chain) is a study of cytomegalovirus exposure and HLA in healthy donors. General study findings and limits: Confirmation was obtained in vitro that three CMV-associated chains are specific for CMV antigens. It was taken for granted in presence/absence analyses that sequencing depth across donors was roughly uniform.

On this clone: Its antigen is unidentified.

Germline V gene data show CDR1 as MNHNS and CDR2 as SASEGT. V dropped 1 base and J dropped 10; count of bases not matched to a gene: 9. CDR3 size: 15 residues. The PCR used 60 Vbeta and 13 Jbeta primers. Repertoires were generated with immunoSEQ multiplex PCR, while TCRdb's copy carries only in-frame clones and drops some. This table holds some 110,000 clones, over 60% found once. Nominally healthy donors were sampled, though unrecorded immune exposures were likely. The TCR originated in a woman under 30 in good health and CMV-seropositive. Sequenced: PBMCs. The chain joins TRBV6-1 to TRBJ2-3; 9 bases are shared with TRBD2. The CDR3 is CASSEDGTSNGSQYF. CDR3 bases: TGTGCCAGCAGTGAAGATGGGACTAGCAATGGTTCGCAGTATTTT.